This TCR beta chain was found in a study of early T cells in non-severe SARS-CoV-2 infection. Study summary: Sequencing was performed on bulk RNA from unsorted whole blood, leaving chains unpaired. Study-level points and caveats: Clonotype matching in VDJdb favored anti-spike CD8 responses and did not capture private and CD4 specificities.

About this clonotype: The antigen remains undetermined.

Unique molecular identifiers were attached to individual cDNA molecules. TCRdb re-derived calls from the 5' RACE reads in MiXCR, one entry per CDR3 protein. Of about 62,000 distinct CDR3 sequences in the sample, roughly a tenth are singletons; the top ten hold about 1.2%. This CDR3 comprises 14 residues. Trimming pared 8 bases from V and 0 bases from J, leaving 11 bases between. The germline CDR1 and CDR2 sequences are SNHLY and FYNNEI. The TCR sequence derives from an adult who was a healthcare worker with PCR-confirmed SARS-CoV-2 infection or an uninfected control (not recorded which). The specimen sequenced was whole blood. J is TRBJ2-1 and V is TRBV2; D unclear. The CDR3 DNA sequence: TGTGCCAGCCAAGCAGCTAGCTCCTACAATGAGCAGTTCTTC. The encoded protein is CASQAASSYNEQFF.